This entry lists 9 T cell receptor beta chains sequenced from one sample in a study of blood T cell repertoires in COVID-19. The method was immunoSEQ multiplex PCR; TCRdb's version includes in-frame clones alone and lacks a portion of them. This sample has about 480,000 clones, with around 89% found just once. The source material was PBMCs or T cells enriched from blood (not recorded which). These receptors were obtained from a woman in her thirties or forties who had recovered from COVID-19.

This clone was detected once. The rearrangement links TRBV30 to TRBJ1-5, with 7 bases lining up with TRBD1. Trimming took 3 bases from V and 0 from J; bases not matched to a gene: 17. CDR1 is GTSNPN, CDR2 SVGIG, per germline (reference sequence). The CDR3 is made up of 19 amino acids. CDR3 sequence (DNA): TGTGCCTGGAGCGATACAGGGGCCCCAGTCCCTAATAGCAATCAGCCCCAGCATTTT. Amino acid sequence: CAWSDTGAPVPNSNQPQHF. Variable domain in full (rest from reference TRBV30 and TRBJ1-5): SQTIHQWPATLVQPVGSPLSLECTVEGTSNPNLYWYRQAAGRGLQLLFYSVGIGQISSEVPQNLSASRPQDRQFILSSKKLLLSDSGFYLCAWSDTGAPVPNSNQPQHFGDGTRLSIL.

The V and J genes are TRBV3-1 (or the pseudogene TRBV3-2) and TRBJ2-4; TRBD2 is a possible D gene (6 bases). Germline lookup yields CDR1 LGHDT and CDR2 YNNKEL (reference sequence). This CDR3 is 15 amino acids long. Trimming took off 4 bases at V and 1 base at J, with 11 bases between the two ends. CDR3 residues: CASSPFGGAKNIQYF. In nucleotides, the CDR3 is TGTGCCAGCAGCCCCTTTGGGGGGGCCAAAAACATTCAGTACTTC.

The gene calls are TRBV24-1 and TRBJ2-2; possibly TRBD1 for D (5 bases). The CDR3 extends over 15 amino acids. The germline gives CDR1 KGHDR, CDR2 SFDVKD. Trimming stripped 4 bases from V and 3 bases from J, with 11 bases between. The CDR3 DNA is TGTGCCACCAGTGACCAAACCAGGGACACCGGGGAGCTGTTTTTT. It encodes CATSDQTRDTGELFF.

The chain carries TRBV29-1 and TRBJ1-1, with 7 bases fitting TRBD1. The CDR3 loop spans 14 amino acids. V shed 3 bases and J 1 base; nucleotides not matched to a gene: 5. The germline gives CDR1 SQVTM, CDR2 ANQGSEA. The CDR3 region is CSVEGQRPNTEAFF. The CDR3 bases are TGCAGCGTTGAGGGACAGAGACCGAACACTGAAGCTTTCTTT.

V gene TRBV24-1 combines with J gene TRBJ2-3; 10 nucleotides align to TRBD1. The CDR3 length is 16 residues. Trimming cost V 0 bases and J 4 bases; bases outside gene matches: 3. Per germline, CDR1 KGHDR and CDR2 SFDVKD. The CDR3 region is CATSDLGTGVADTQYF. The CDR3 DNA follows: TGTGCCACCAGTGATTTGGGGACAGGGGTAGCAGATACGCAGTATTTT.

The chain couples TRBV13 to TRBJ1-2; 7 positions agree with TRBD1. The CDR3 runs to 15 residues. After removal of 5 bases from V and 4 bases from J, the junction contained 10 bases not matched to a gene. CDR1 and CDR2 from the germline V gene are PRHDT and FYEKMQ (reference sequence). Here the CDR3 reads CASSPAEGAGYGYTF. For the CDR3, the DNA is TGTGCCAGCAGCCCGGCCGAGGGGGCGGGCTATGGCTACACCTTC.

The chain recombines TRBV30 with TRBJ2-7, with TRBD2 as a possible D gene (6 bases). Germline V CDR1 and CDR2: GTSNPN, SVGIG (reference sequence). With 0 bases removed from V and 9 bases from J, the gap between germline ends came to 18 bases. The CDR3 is made up of 14 amino acids. This CDR3 reads CAWSVTAGHGWQYF. The CDR3 nucleotides read TGTGCCTGGAGTGTCACAGCGGGTCACGGTTGGCAGTACTTC.

The chain employs TRBV5-6 and TRBJ2-7; 7 nucleotides align to TRBD2. This CDR3 has 15 amino acids. Unmatched junction bases numbered 4, after V lost 1 base and J lost 0 bases. The germline CDR1 and CDR2 sequences are SGHDT and YYEEEE. This CDR3 is CASSLRLAVSYEQYF. In DNA, the CDR3 is TGTGCCAGCAGCTTGAGGCTAGCGGTCTCCTACGAGCAGTACTTC.

This chain connects TRBV4-3 to TRBJ2-1; the D gene is possibly TRBD1 (5 bases). The V gene lost 1 base and the J gene lost 2 bases, with 6 bases spanning the gap. The germline V gene encodes CDR1 LGHNA and CDR2 YSLEER. The CDR3 runs to 14 residues. The CDR3 DNA reads TGCGCCAGCAGCCAAGGACAGACCTACAATGAGCAGTTCTTC. Its protein product is CASSQGQTYNEQFF.